The 21 T cell receptor beta chains reported below all come from one sample, sequenced in a study of T cell responses to AZD1222 COVID-19 vaccine. Sequencing was performed with immunoSEQ multiplex PCR; in TCRdb, only in-frame clones are kept and a portion is missing. The sample yields 160,000 or so clones, roughly nine tenths seen once. The material sequenced was peripheral blood, taken 28 days after the second AZD1222 dose. The receptors come from an adult who received the AZD1222 COVID-19 vaccine.

The chain couples TRBV10-3 to TRBJ2-7; 9 nucleotides line up with TRBD2. The CDR3 extends over 13 amino acids. From germline, CDR1 is ENHRY and CDR2 SYGVKD. With V trimmed by 9 bases and J by 3 bases, 6 bases remained unmatched. CDR3 coding DNA: TGTGCCATGAGCTTAGCGGGGGACTACGAGCAGTACTTC. Translation: CAMSLAGDYEQYF.

The chain carries TRBV27 and TRBJ1-4; 8 positions agree with TRBD1. Trimming took 5 bases from V and 5 from J; bases not matched to a gene: 10. The CDR3 length is 16 residues. Looked up from germline, CDR1 is MNHEY and CDR2 is SMNVEV (reference sequence). The CDR3 nucleotides are TGTGCCAGCAGTCCCTTTGCGGACAGGGTCAATGAAAAACTGTTTTTT. Protein product: CASSPFADRVNEKLFF.

The gene calls are TRBV7-9 and TRBJ1-2; no definite D call. The CDR3 has 13 amino acids. The V end was cut by 2 bases, the J end by 6 bases, with 10 bases between. Looked up from germline, CDR1 is SEHNR and CDR2 is FQNEAQ (reference sequence). CDR3 DNA: TGTGCCAGCAGCTTACCCCGACCTGATGGCTACACCTTC. This gives the protein CASSLPRPDGYTF.

This clone was observed a single time. This chain joins TRBV3-1 (or the pseudogene TRBV3-2) and TRBJ2-1; tentatively, D is TRBD1 or TRBD2 (5 bases each). CDR3 length: 14 residues. Germline CDR1 is LGHDT and CDR2 is YNNKEL (reference sequence). V was pared by 0 bases and J by 11 bases, with 14 bases between. As DNA, the CDR3 is TGTGCCAGCAGCCAAGATAACATGGGACCCAAGCAGTTCTTC. Its translation is CASSQDNMGPKQFF.

The chain recombines TRBV2 with TRBJ2-7, with TRBD1 identical over 12 bases. The V segment lost 6 bases and the J segment 2 bases; nucleotides outside the gene matches: 2. CDR3 length: 14 amino acids. Looked up from germline, CDR1 is SNHLY and CDR2 is FYNNEI. In DNA, the CDR3 is TGTGCCAGCAGGGGACAGGGGGCGGCCTACGAGCAGTACTTC. Translating gives CASRGQGAAYEQYF.

V usage is TRBV5-1 and J usage is TRBJ1-6, with D hard to call. Germline CDR1 is SGHRS and CDR2 is YFSETQ. Trimming took 2 bases from V and 8 from J, leaving 8 bases between them. This CDR3 contains 13 residues. The chain's CDR3 is CASSFGVDSPLHF. The CDR3 region has the DNA TGCGCCAGCAGCTTCGGTGTCGATTCACCCCTCCACTTT.

The gene calls are TRBV7-9 and TRBJ1-4; no clear D. V was trimmed by 1 base and J by 0 bases, leaving 15 bases between them. CDR3 size: 18 residues. CDR1 SEHNR and CDR2 FQNEAQ come from the germline V gene (reference sequence). For the CDR3, the DNA is TGTGCCAGCAGCTTAGTAGGCGGCGGAACTGCAACTAATGAAAAACTGTTTTTT. This encodes CASSLVGGGTATNEKLFF.

This chain links TRBV15 with TRBJ2-7; TRBD2 matches 10 bases. The germline gives CDR1 LNHNV, CDR2 YYDKDF (reference sequence). With V trimmed by 0 bases and J by 12 bases, 14 bases remained unmatched. The CDR3 sequence is 16 residues long. CDR3 sequence reads: CATSRDLMGTSGKLYF. Written as DNA, the CDR3 is TGTGCCACCAGCAGAGACCTAATGGGAACTAGCGGGAAATTGTACTTC.

The chain has TRBV28 and TRBJ1-1, with D hard to call. V was shortened by 10 bases and J by 4 bases, with 13 bases between the two germline ends. Germline CDR1 MDHEN, CDR2 SYDVKM. The CDR3 length is 12 residues. The CDR3 here is CATRRVTTEAFF. CDR3 bases: TGTGCCACTCGCCGGGTTACCACTGAAGCTTTCTTT.

The V call is TRBV12-3 or TRBV12-4, the J call TRBJ2-1; 7 bases agree with TRBD2. V lost 6 bases and J lost 14; bases outside the gene matches: 10. The CDR3 loop spans 12 amino acids. CDR3 DNA: TGTGCCAGCAGCCCGGTGGGGACTAAGGAGTTCTTC. Translation: CASSPVGTKEFF.

V and J are TRBV7-2 and TRBJ1-1; TRBD1 is a possible D gene (5 bases). Per germline, CDR1 SGHTA and CDR2 FQGNSA. The V gene lost 0 bases and the J gene lost 7 bases, with 21 bases spanning the gap. The CDR3 has 17 amino acids. The CDR3 sequence is CASSLARLGTPQGEAFF. For the CDR3, the DNA is TGTGCCAGCAGCTTAGCCCGGCTGGGGACGCCTCAGGGTGAAGCTTTCTTT. Full variable domain (remainder filled in from reference TRBV7-2 and TRBJ1-1): GAGVSQSPSNKVTEKGKDVELRCDPISGHTALYWYRQSLGQGLEFLIYFQGNSAPDKSGLPSDRFSAERTGGSVSTLTIQRTQQEDSAVYLCASSLARLGTPQGEAFFGQGTRLTVV.

The genes are TRBV7-9 and TRBJ1-5; 8 bases align to TRBD1. Per germline, CDR1 SEHNR and CDR2 FQNEAQ (reference sequence). J lost 1 base, V lost 1 base, and 3 bases had no gene match. This CDR3 spans 16 amino acids. The CDR3 reads CASSLDRGMSNQPQHF. The CDR3 DNA follows: TGTGCCAGCAGCTTAGACAGGGGGATGAGCAATCAGCCCCAGCATTTT.

The V and J genes are TRBV7-9 and TRBJ1-2, with TRBD1 identical over 7 bases. CDR1 is SEHNR and CDR2 is FQNEAQ in the germline V gene (reference sequence). The CDR3 has 14 amino acids. Trimming cost V 2 bases and J 2 bases; bases outside gene matches: 2. The CDR3 DNA follows: TGTGCCAGCAGCTTAACAGGGGCCAACTATGGCTACACCTTC. Its protein product is CASSLTGANYGYTF. Full variable domain (rest looked up from reference TRBV7-9 and TRBJ1-2): DTGVSQNPRHKITKRGQNVTFRCDPISEHNRLYWYRQTLGQGPEFLTYFQNEAQLEKSRLLSDRFSAERPKGSFSTLEIQRTEQGDSAMYLCASSLTGANYGYTFGSGTRLTVV.

This CDR3 is CATTARRGGWETQYF. As DNA, the CDR3 is TGTGCCACCACAGCCCGGCGGGGGGGCTGGGAGACCCAGTACTTC. The chain is built from TRBV15 and TRBJ2-5; 9 bases fit TRBD2. Germline V gives CDR1 LNHNV, CDR2 YYDKDF (reference sequence). CDR3 length equals 15 residues. V was clipped by 7 bases and J by 5 bases; unmatched bases: 11. Drawing the rest from reference TRBV15 and TRBJ2-5, the complete variable domain is DAMVIQNPRYQVTQFGKPVTLSCSQTLNHNVMYWYQQKSSQAPKLLFHYYDKDFNNEADTPDNFQSRRPNTSFCFLDIRSPGLGDTAMYLCATTARRGGWETQYFGPGTRLLVL.

The chain has TRBV6-2 or TRBV6-3 and TRBJ2-5; TRBD2 is a possible D gene (6 bases). The CDR3 is made up of 15 amino acids. Germline V gives CDR1 MNHEY, CDR2 SVGEGT. Trimming took 6 bases from V and 1 from J, leaving 15 bases between them. The CDR3 DNA reads as TGTGCCAGCAGCCCCTATAGCGGATCCCAAGAGACCCAGTACTTC. Its translation: CASSPYSGSQETQYF.

The chain employs TRBV27 and TRBJ1-1, with D perhaps TRBD1 (6 bases). Germline-derived CDR1 and CDR2 are MNHEY and SMNVEV (reference sequence). V lost 11 bases and J 1 base, leaving 17 bases between the germline ends. CDR3 length: 14 amino acids. The CDR3 region has the DNA TGTGCCTTGATGGGGGTCAGGGGGAACACTGAAGCTTTCTTT. This sequence encodes CALMGVRGNTEAFF.

This chain connects TRBV18 to TRBJ2-1; 14 positions agree with TRBD2. CDR3 length equals 18 residues. V dropped 3 bases and J dropped 3; count of bases not matched to a gene: 7. CDR1 KGHSH and CDR2 LQKENI come from the germline V gene. CDR3 sequence reads: CASSPATSGGVIYNEQFF. The CDR3 DNA is TGTGCCAGCTCACCCGCGACTAGCGGGGGGGTTATCTACAATGAGCAGTTCTTC.

The rearrangement links TRBV28 to TRBJ2-2; a weak D match, TRBD1 (6 bases). Germline CDR1 and CDR2: MDHEN and SYDVKM. The ends were cut back, 0 bases at V and 5 bases at J, with 7 bases in the middle. CDR3 size: 14 residues. This CDR3 reads CASSLWGATGELFF. CDR3 DNA: TGTGCCAGCAGTTTATGGGGGGCAACCGGGGAGCTGTTTTTT.

The chain is built from TRBV7-2 and TRBJ1-3; TRBD1 might be the D (6 bases). The CDR3 contains 16 residues. Germline-derived CDR1 and CDR2 are SGHTA and FQGNSA. Trimming removed 3 bases from V and 0 bases from J, with 12 bases in between. CDR3 in DNA: TGTGCCAGCAGCTTGGGGGGGCAGAGCTCTGGAAACACCATATATTTT. As protein: CASSLGGQSSGNTIYF.

This clone was observed a single time. The V call is TRBV5-1, the J call TRBJ1-1; D gene unclear. The CDR3 runs 11 residues. The V gene lost 9 bases and the J gene lost 6 bases, with 12 bases spanning the gap. The V gene's germline CDR1 is SGHRS and CDR2 YFSETQ. CDR3 residues: CANTWVPEAFF. The CDR3 region has the DNA TGCGCCAACACGTGGGTCCCTGAAGCTTTCTTT.

The rearrangement links TRBV5-1 to TRBJ2-1; D may be TRBD2 (5 bases). This CDR3 spans 12 amino acids. V lost 5 bases and J lost 9, with 12 bases in between. The germline CDR1 and CDR2 sequences are SGHRS and YFSETQ. The CDR3 DNA is TGCGCCAGCAGTTGGACTGGAGGTGAGCAGTTCTTC. Residues: CASSWTGGEQFF.